This T cell receptor beta chain emerged from a study of T cells in localized non-small cell lung cancer. The study, taken as a whole, reports: Uninvolved adjacent lung showed higher T cell clonality than tumor. Heterogeneity within the tumor remains possible, as just one region underwent sequencing. Paired adjacent lung recovered a median around 52 of the top 100 tumor clones. Patients showing higher blood T cell density tended to see longer overall survival.

Concerning this clone: Antigen unknown.

Sequencing used immunoSEQ multiplex PCR; TCRdb keeps in-frame clones, though not all of them. The sample lists about 48,000 clones, 70% to 80% seen once, with 17% in the top ten. Sample: peripheral blood, taken before any cancer treatment. The sequence was obtained from a man aged 35 to 69 with stage I squamous cell lung carcinoma.

The CDR3 sequence: CATRGGNQAGELFF. The CDR3 nucleotides are TGTGCCACCCGGGGGGGGAATCAAGCCGGGGAGCTGTTTTTT. The V and J genes are TRBV6-5 and TRBJ2-2, with TRBD2 matching 8 bases. Germline lookup yields CDR1 MNHEY and CDR2 SVGAGI. With 10 bases clipped from V and 6 bases from J, the junction kept 10 bases outside the gene matches. This CDR3 spans 14 amino acids.